Detailed here is one T cell receptor beta chain. This record comes from a study of blood T cell repertoires in COVID-19. Study background: Collection of acute and convalescent COVID-19 samples took place in the United States, Italy and Spain. PBMCs, B-cell-depleted T cells, or T cells provided the cDNA or gDNA that made up the material.

The CDR3 is 15 amino acids. V gave up 0 bases and J gave up 9 bases, with 15 bases separating them. Germline CDR1 and CDR2: MGHRA and YSYEKL. Authors' processing steps: Estimation of nucleated cell counts relied on the amplification of reference gene primers. Measured with immunoSEQ multiplex PCR; TCRdb has only the in-frame clones, and not every one. That table supplies the V and J calls and clone size; D and trimming were determined from the DNA. Of about 100,000 clones in the sample, just under 80% were seen once. The sample comprised peripheral blood. This receptor was identified in a woman aged 70-85 years with acute or convalescent COVID-19. V is TRBV4-1 and J is TRBJ1-5; the D is unclear. The CDR3 coding sequence is TGCGCCAGCAGCCAAGATTCTGACACCTCAAGGCCCCAGCATTTT. Amino acids: CASSQDSDTSRPQHF.